These 5 T cell receptor beta chains share one sample of origin, sequenced in a study of cytomegalovirus exposure and HLA in healthy donors. The primer mix had 60 Vbeta and 13 Jbeta primers. Some clones are missing from TCRdb's copy, which holds only in-frame ones; the method was immunoSEQ multiplex PCR. This sample has 150,000 to 160,000 clones; around 83% occur once, and the top ten carry about 2.4%. Sequencing input: PBMCs. Receptor source: a young woman in good health and CMV-seronegative.

The rearrangement joins TRBV5-8 to TRBJ1-2; 7 nucleotides agree with TRBD1. Germline V lookup: CDR1 SGHTS, CDR2 YDEGEE. There are 14 residues in the CDR3. J gave up 7 bases and V 3 bases, and 9 bases lay outside the gene matches. CDR3 sequence: CASSWGGQAGGYTF. CDR3 nucleotides: TGTGCCAGCAGCTGGGGAGGACAGGCTGGTGGCTACACCTTC.

This clone showed up many times. The rearrangement links TRBV28 to TRBJ2-2; 8 positions match TRBD1. V lost 5 bases, J lost 5 bases, and 4 bases stayed unmatched. The CDR3 sequence is 14 residues long. The germline gives CDR1 MDHEN, CDR2 SYDVKM. The CDR3 loop is CASSGDRRTGELFF. Written as DNA, the CDR3 is TGTGCCAGCAGTGGGGACAGGAGGACCGGGGAGCTGTTTTTT.

The rearrangement joins TRBV27 to TRBJ2-5; 12 bases are a match to TRBD1. J gave up 11 bases and V 5 bases, and 15 bases lay outside the gene matches. The CDR3 loop spans 16 amino acids. Germline V gene data show CDR1 as MNHEY and CDR2 as SMNVEV (reference sequence). The CDR3 DNA reads as TGTGCCAGCAGTACGTCCGGGACAGGGGGCAGTTGGGGGCAGTACTTC. This translates into CASSTSGTGGSWGQYF.

Notes on this clone: Mismatch with germline at one junction end may stem from a read error. The rearrangement uses TRBV7-7 and TRBJ2-5; 10 bases fit TRBD2. The germline CDR1 and CDR2 sequences are SSHAT and FNYEAQ (reference sequence). The CDR3 runs 17 residues. CDR3 in amino acids: CASSFRLTSGIQETQYF. The DNA of the CDR3 is TGTGCTAGCAGCTTCCGCCTAACTAGCGGGATCCAAGAGACCCAGTACTTC.

The rearrangement joins TRBV7-4 to TRBJ2-2, with 14 positions matching TRBD2. V shed 5 bases and J 6 bases; nucleotides not matched to a gene: 8. The germline CDR1 and CDR2 sequences are SGHVT and SQSDAQ. The CDR3 contains 17 residues. CDR3 nucleotides: TGTGCCAGCAGCCTCCGACTAGCGGGAGGGGATCCCGGGGAGCTGTTTTTT. Translation: CASSLRLAGGDPGELFF.